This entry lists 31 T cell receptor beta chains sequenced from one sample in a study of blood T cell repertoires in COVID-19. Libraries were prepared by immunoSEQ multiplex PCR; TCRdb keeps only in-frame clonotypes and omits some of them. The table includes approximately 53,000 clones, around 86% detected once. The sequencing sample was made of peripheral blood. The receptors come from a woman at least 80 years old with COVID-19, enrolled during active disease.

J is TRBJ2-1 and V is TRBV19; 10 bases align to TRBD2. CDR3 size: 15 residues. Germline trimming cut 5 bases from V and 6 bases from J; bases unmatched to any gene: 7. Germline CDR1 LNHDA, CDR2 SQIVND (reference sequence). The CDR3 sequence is CASSVGLAVSNEQFF. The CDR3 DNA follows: TGTGCCAGTAGTGTCGGACTAGCGGTCTCCAATGAGCAGTTCTTC.

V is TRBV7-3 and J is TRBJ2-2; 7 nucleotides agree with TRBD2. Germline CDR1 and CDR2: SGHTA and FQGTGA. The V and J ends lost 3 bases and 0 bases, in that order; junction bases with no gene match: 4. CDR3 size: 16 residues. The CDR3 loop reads CASSFGGGPNTGELFF. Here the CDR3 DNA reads TGTGCCAGCAGCTTTGGGGGAGGGCCGAACACCGGGGAGCTGTTTTTT.

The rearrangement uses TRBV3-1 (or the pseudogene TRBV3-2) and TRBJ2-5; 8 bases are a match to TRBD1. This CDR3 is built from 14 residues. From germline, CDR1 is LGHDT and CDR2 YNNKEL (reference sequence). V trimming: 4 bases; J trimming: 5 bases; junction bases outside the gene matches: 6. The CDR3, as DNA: TGTGCCAGCAGCCTCCGGACAGGGTTTGAGACCCAGTACTTC. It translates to CASSLRTGFETQYF.

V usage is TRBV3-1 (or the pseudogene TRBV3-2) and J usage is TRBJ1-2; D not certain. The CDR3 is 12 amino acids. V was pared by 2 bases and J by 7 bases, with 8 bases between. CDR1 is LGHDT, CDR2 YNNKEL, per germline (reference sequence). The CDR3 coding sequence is TGTGCCAGCAGCCAATCGGGGAGTGGCTACACCTTC. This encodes CASSQSGSGYTF.

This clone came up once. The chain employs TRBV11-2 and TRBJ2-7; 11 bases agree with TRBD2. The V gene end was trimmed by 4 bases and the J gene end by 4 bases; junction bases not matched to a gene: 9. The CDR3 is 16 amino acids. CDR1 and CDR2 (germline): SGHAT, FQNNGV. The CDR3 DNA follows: TGTGCCAGCAGCTCCGGAACGACTAGCGGGACATACGAGCAGTACTTC. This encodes CASSSGTTSGTYEQYF.

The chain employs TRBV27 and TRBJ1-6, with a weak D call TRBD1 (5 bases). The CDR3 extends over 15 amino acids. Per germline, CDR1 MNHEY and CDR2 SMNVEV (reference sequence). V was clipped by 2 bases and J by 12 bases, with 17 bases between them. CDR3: CASSLMQGTWRPLHF. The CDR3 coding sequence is TGTGCCAGCAGTTTAATGCAGGGTACATGGAGACCCCTCCACTTT.

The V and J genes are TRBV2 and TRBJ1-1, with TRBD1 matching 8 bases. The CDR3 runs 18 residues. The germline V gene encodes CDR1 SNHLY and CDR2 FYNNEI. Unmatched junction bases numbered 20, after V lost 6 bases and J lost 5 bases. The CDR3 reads CASRPNRGVNLGWTEAFF. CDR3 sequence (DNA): TGTGCCAGCAGGCCAAACAGGGGGGTGAATCTAGGATGGACTGAAGCTTTCTTT. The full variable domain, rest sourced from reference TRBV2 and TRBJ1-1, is EPEVTQTPSHQVTQMGQEVILRCVPISNHLYFYWYRQILGQKVEFLVSFYNNEISEKSEIFDDQFSVERPDGSNFTLKIRSTKLEDSAMYFCASRPNRGVNLGWTEAFFGQGTRLTVV.

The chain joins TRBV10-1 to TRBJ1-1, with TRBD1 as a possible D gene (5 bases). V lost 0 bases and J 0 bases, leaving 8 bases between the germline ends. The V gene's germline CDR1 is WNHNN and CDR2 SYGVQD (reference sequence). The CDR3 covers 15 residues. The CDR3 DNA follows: TGCGCCAGCAGTGAGTCGCCAGGGATGAACACTGAAGCTTTCTTT. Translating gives CASSESPGMNTEAFF.

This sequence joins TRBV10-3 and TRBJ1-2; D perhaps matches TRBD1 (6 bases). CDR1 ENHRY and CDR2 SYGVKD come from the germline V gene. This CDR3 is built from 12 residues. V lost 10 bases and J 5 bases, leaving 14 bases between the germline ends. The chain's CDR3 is CATRQERYGYTF. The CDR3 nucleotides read TGTGCCACTCGACAGGAAAGGTATGGCTACACCTTC.

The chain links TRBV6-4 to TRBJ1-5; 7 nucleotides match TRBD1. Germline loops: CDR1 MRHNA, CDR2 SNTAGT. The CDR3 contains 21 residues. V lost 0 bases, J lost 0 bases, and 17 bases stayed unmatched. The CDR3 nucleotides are TGTGCCAGCAGTGACTCGTCTGAAGTACAAGACAGGGCCTATAGCAATCAGCCCCAGCATTTT. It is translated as CASSDSSEVQDRAYSNQPQHF.

CDR3 coding DNA: TGCAGCGTTGAATCGGTAGCGGGAGGTCGGGACAATGAGCAGTTCTTC. Its translation is CSVESVAGGRDNEQFF. The chain links TRBV29-1 to TRBJ2-1, with 10 positions matching TRBD2. Germline V lookup: CDR1 SQVTM, CDR2 ANQGSEA. V gave up 2 bases and J gave up 5 bases; unmatched junction bases: 9. The CDR3 contains 16 residues.

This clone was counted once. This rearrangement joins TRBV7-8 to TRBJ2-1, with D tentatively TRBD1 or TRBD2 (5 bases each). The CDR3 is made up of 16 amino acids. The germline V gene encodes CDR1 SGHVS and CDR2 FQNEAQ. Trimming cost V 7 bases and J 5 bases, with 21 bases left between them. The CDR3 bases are TGTGCCAGCATCCGAGAGGGGTTCCTCCCCCACAATGAGCAGTTCTTC. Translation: CASIREGFLPHNEQFF. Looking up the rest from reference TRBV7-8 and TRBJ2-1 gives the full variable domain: GAGVSQSPRYKVAKRGQDVALRCDPISGHVSLFWYQQALGQGPEFLTYFQNEAQLDKSGLPSDRFFAERPEGSVSTLKIQRTQQEDSAVYLCASIREGFLPHNEQFFGPGTRLTVL.

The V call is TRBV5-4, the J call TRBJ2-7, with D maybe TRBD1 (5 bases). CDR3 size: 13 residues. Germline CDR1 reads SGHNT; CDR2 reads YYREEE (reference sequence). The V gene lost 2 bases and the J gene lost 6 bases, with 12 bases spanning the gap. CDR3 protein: CASSFMQGGEQYF. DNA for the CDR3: TGTGCCAGCAGCTTTATGCAGGGCGGCGAGCAGTACTTC.

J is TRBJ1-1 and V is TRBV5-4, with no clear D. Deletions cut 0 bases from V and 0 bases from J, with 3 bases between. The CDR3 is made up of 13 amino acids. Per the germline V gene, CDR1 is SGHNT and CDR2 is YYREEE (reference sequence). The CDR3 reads CASSLAVNTEAFF. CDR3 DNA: TGTGCCAGCAGCTTGGCAGTGAACACTGAAGCTTTCTTT.

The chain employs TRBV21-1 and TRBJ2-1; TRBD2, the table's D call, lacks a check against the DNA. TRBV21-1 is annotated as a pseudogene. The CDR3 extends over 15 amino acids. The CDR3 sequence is CASIRRNYPHNEQFF. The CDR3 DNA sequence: TGTGCCAGCATCCGAAGGAACTATCCGCACAATGAGCAGTTCTTC.

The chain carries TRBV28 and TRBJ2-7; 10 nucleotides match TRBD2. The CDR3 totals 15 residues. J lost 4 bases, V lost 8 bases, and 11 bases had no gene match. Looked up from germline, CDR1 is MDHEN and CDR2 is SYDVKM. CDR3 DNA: TGTGCCAGCCAAAGTGCTAGCGGGAGTGCGTACGAGCAGTACTTC. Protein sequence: CASQSASGSAYEQYF.

CDR3 coding DNA: TGTGCCAGCTCCCTGCAGGCAAACACTGAAGCTTTCTTT. Its translation is CASSLQANTEAFF. This sequence joins TRBV9 and TRBJ1-1; no definite D call. CDR1 is SGDLS, CDR2 YYNGEE, per germline. With 7 bases removed from V and 2 bases from J, the gap between germline ends came to 12 bases. This CDR3 has 13 amino acids.

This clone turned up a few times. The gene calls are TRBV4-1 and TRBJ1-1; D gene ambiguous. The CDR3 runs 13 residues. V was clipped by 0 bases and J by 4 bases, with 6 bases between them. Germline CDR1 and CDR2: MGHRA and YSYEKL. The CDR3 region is CASSQERGTEAFF. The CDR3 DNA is TGCGCCAGCAGCCAAGAGCGGGGCACTGAAGCTTTCTTT.

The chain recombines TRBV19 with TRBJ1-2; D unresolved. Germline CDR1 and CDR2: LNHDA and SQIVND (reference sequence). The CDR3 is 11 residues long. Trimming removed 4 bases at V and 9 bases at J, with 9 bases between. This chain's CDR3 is CASSTFDSYTF. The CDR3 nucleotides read TGTGCCAGTAGTACCTTTGACAGCTACACCTTC.

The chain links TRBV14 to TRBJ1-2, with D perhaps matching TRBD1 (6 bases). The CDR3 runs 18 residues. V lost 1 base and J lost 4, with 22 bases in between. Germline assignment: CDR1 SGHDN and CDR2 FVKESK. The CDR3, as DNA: TGTGCCAGCAGCCAAGGGGCCCATCAGGGGACCCTCGTCTATGGCTACACCTTC. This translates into CASSQGAHQGTLVYGYTF.

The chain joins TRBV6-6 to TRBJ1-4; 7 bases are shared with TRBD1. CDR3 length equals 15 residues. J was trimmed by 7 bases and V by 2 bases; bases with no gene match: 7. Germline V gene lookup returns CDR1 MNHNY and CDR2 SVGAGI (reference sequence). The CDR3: CASSYPGTESEKLFF. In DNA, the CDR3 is TGTGCCAGCAGTTACCCCGGGACAGAGTCTGAAAAACTGTTTTTT.

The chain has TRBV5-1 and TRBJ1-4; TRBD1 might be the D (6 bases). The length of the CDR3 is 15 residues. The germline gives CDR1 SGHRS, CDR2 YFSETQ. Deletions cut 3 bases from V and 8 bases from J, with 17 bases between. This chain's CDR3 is CASSSSINTGEKLFF. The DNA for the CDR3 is TGCGCCAGCAGCTCTTCCATAAACACAGGGGAAAAACTGTTTTTT.

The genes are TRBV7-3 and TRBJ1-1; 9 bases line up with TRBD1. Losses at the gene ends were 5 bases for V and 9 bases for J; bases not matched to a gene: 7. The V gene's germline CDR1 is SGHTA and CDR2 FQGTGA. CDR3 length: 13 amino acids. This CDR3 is CASSLQGQGKAFF. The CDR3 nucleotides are TGTGCCAGCAGCCTACAAGGACAGGGGAAAGCTTTCTTT.

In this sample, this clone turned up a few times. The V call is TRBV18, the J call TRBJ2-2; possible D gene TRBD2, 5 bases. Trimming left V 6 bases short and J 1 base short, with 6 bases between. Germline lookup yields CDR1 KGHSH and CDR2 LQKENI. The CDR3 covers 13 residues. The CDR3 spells CASSEGNTGELFF. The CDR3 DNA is TGTGCCAGCTCCGAGGGGAACACCGGGGAGCTGTTTTTT.

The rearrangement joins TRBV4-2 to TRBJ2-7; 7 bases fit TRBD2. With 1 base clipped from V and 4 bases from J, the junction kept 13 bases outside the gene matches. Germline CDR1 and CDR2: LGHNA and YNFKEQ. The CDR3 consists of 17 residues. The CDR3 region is CASSQANKTSARYEQYF. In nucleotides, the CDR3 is TGTGCCAGCAGCCAAGCAAACAAAACTAGCGCTCGGTACGAGCAGTACTTC.

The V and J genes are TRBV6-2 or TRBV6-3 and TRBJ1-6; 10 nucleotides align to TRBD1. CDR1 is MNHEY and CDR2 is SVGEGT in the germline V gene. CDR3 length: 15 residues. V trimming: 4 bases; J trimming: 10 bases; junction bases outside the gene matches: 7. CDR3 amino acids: CASSFQDRGGSPLHF. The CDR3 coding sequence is TGTGCCAGCAGTTTCCAGGACAGGGGGGGATCACCCCTCCACTTT.

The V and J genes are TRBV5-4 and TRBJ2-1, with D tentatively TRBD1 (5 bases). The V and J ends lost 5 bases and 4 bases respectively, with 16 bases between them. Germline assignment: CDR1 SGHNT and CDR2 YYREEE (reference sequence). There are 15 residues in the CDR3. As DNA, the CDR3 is TGTGCCAGCAGTTCCCGCCAGGGCATTTACAATGAGCAGTTCTTC. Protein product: CASSSRQGIYNEQFF.

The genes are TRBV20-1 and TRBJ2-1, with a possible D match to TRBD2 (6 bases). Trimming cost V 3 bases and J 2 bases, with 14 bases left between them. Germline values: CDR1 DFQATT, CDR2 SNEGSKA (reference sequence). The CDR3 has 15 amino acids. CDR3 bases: TGCAGTGCTAGTTCAGCGGGCGCCCCCTACAATGAGCAGTTCTTC. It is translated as CSASSAGAPYNEQFF.

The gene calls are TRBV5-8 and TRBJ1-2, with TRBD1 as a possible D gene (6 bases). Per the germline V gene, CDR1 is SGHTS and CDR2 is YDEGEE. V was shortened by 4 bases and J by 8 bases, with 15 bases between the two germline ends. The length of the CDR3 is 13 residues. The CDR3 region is CASSTPTGGGYTF. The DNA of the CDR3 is TGTGCCAGCAGCACCCCGACAGGCGGCGGCTACACCTTC.

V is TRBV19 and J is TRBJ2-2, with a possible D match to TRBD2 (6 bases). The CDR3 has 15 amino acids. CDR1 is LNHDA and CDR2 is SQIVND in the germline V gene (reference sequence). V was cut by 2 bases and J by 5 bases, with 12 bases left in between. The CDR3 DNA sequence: TGTGCCAGTAGTATACGGGGGTTAACGACCGGGGAGCTGTTTTTT. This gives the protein CASSIRGLTTGELFF. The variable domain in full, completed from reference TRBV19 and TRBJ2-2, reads DGGITQSPKYLFRKEGQNVTLSCEQNLNHDAMYWYRQDPGQGLRLIYYSQIVNDFQKGDIAEGYSVSREKKESFPLTVTSAQKNPTAFYLCASSIRGLTTGELFFGEGSRLTVL.

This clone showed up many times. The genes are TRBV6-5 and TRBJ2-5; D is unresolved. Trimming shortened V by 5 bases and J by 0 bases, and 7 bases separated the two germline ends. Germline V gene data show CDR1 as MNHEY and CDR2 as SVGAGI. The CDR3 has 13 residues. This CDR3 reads CASSKRNQETQYF. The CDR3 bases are TGTGCCAGCAGTAAGAGGAACCAAGAGACCCAGTACTTC.